Given below is one T cell receptor beta chain in context. This CDR3 region has 15 residues. Germline V CDR1 and CDR2: SGHNT, YYREEE (reference sequence). Between the trimmed V and J ends, which lost 3 bases and 3 bases, there was a span of 12 bases. TCRdb's copy holds only in-frame clones and misses some; the assay was immunoSEQ multiplex PCR. The sample has fewer than 350,000 clones, over 75% seen once; the top ten hold nearly 7%. The sample comes from a study of blood T cell repertoires in COVID-19. This sequence originates from a woman aged 25 to 45 with COVID-19, enrolled during active disease. The material sequenced was peripheral blood. The chain couples TRBV5-4 to TRBJ2-2; TRBD2 is a possible D gene (5 bases). The chain's CDR3 is CASSSEPGYTGELFF. CDR3 sequence (DNA): TGTGCCAGCAGCTCGGAGCCGGGGTACACCGGGGAGCTGTTTTTT.